This passage covers 32 T cell receptor beta chains from one sample sequenced in a study of blood T cell repertoires in COVID-19. Generated by immunoSEQ multiplex PCR, the TCRdb table keeps only in-frame clones and is missing some. Of 90,000 to 150,000 clones in the sample, about 83% were seen once. The specimen sequenced was peripheral blood. These receptor sequences come from a man between 60 and 70 years old with acute or convalescent COVID-19.

This clone has ten or more counts. V gene TRBV2 combines with J gene TRBJ2-7, with 7 bases aligning to TRBD1. The CDR3 covers 16 residues. The trim removed 6 bases at V and 0 bases at J, leaving 11 bases unmatched. Germline V gene sequence: CDR1 SNHLY, CDR2 FYNNEI. The CDR3 bases are TGTGCCAGCAGCCCCTCCAAGGCAGGGGGCTCCTACGAGCAGTACTTC. As protein: CASSPSKAGGSYEQYF.

The V call is TRBV5-1, the J call TRBJ2-5; D is uncertain. Trimming pared 4 bases from V and 3 bases from J, leaving 4 bases between. Germline assignment: CDR1 SGHRS and CDR2 YFSETQ. The CDR3 has 11 residues. CDR3 coding DNA: TGCGCCAGCAGCGCTAAAGAGACCCAGTACTTC. Its protein is CASSAKETQYF.

This chain connects TRBV7-2 to TRBJ2-3; 10 bases are shared with TRBD2. Germline lookup yields CDR1 SGHTA and CDR2 FQGNSA. The CDR3 runs 18 residues. The V segment lost 4 bases and the J segment 2 bases; nucleotides outside the gene matches: 12. The CDR3 coding sequence is TGTGCCAGCAGCTCCGCCTCGGGACTAGCGCAATTCACAGATACGCAGTATTTT. Its protein is CASSSASGLAQFTDTQYF.

The sample holds a few counts of this clone. V is TRBV7-9 and J is TRBJ1-5; TRBD1 might be the D (6 bases). This CDR3 comprises 16 residues. Germline assignment: CDR1 SEHNR and CDR2 FQNEAQ (reference sequence). V was trimmed by 1 base and J by 4 bases, leaving 14 bases between them. The CDR3 is CASSLGAGEANQPQHF. CDR3 nucleotides: TGTGCCAGCAGCTTAGGGGCAGGGGAAGCTAATCAGCCCCAGCATTTT.

This chain joins TRBV18 and TRBJ2-1; 8 nucleotides agree with TRBD2. Trimming took 0 bases from V and 4 from J; bases not matched to a gene: 2. The CDR3 has 15 amino acids. Per germline, CDR1 KGHSH and CDR2 LQKENI. CDR3 in amino acids: CASSPPGTSYNEQFF. The CDR3 DNA reads TGTGCCAGCTCACCACCCGGGACTAGTTACAATGAGCAGTTCTTC.

The chain couples TRBV10-3 to TRBJ1-1; 9 bases map to TRBD1. CDR3 length: 15 amino acids. CDR1 is ENHRY, CDR2 SYGVKD, per germline. J gave up 3 bases and V 1 base, and 3 bases lay outside the gene matches. CDR3 bases: TGTGCCATCAGTGAGTTATGGACAGGGGACACTGAAGCTTTCTTT. This encodes CAISELWTGDTEAFF.

V gene TRBV28 combines with J gene TRBJ1-4, with D possibly matching TRBD1 (6 bases). Germline V CDR1 and CDR2: MDHEN, SYDVKM. V lost 2 bases and J 8 bases, leaving 12 bases between the germline ends. There are 14 residues in the CDR3. The CDR3 protein is CASSLGQMGEKLFF. For the CDR3, the DNA is TGTGCCAGCAGTTTAGGACAGATGGGCGAAAAACTGTTTTTT.

The chain couples TRBV3-1 (or the pseudogene TRBV3-2) to TRBJ2-5; D ambiguous. Germline V CDR1 and CDR2: LGHDT, YNNKEL (reference sequence). V was clipped by 2 bases and J by 5 bases, with 9 bases between them. The CDR3 has 13 amino acids. CDR3 coding DNA: TGTGCCAGCAGCCAACCCGACGGGGAGACCCAGTACTTC. Amino acids: CASSQPDGETQYF.

The rearrangement joins TRBV5-1 to TRBJ2-7, with D possibly matching TRBD1 (6 bases). V lost 7 bases, J lost 6 bases, and 17 bases lay in between. The CDR3 loop spans 13 amino acids. Per germline, CDR1 SGHRS and CDR2 YFSETQ. The CDR3 DNA sequence: TGCGCCAGCCGGGACACCCCATTCCTCGAGCAGTACTTC. It is translated as CASRDTPFLEQYF.

The chain has TRBV7-7 and TRBJ2-1, with D perhaps matching TRBD2 (6 bases). Germline assignment: CDR1 SSHAT and CDR2 FNYEAQ (reference sequence). The CDR3 consists of 13 residues. Trimming removed 6 bases at V and 10 bases at J, with 16 bases between. The CDR3 sequence is CASSPVGGDEQFF. In DNA form, the CDR3 reads TGTGCCAGCAGTCCCGTCGGCGGGGACGAGCAGTTCTTC.

The chain combines TRBV7-9 with TRBJ2-2; 14 nucleotides line up with TRBD2. Losses at the gene ends were 1 base for V and 5 bases for J; bases not matched to a gene: 9. The CDR3 is made up of 19 amino acids. The germline V gene encodes CDR1 SEHNR and CDR2 FQNEAQ (reference sequence). Written as DNA, the CDR3 is TGTGCCAGCAGCTTAGTGGGCGGGACTAGCGGGAGTCTGACCGGGGAGCTGTTTTTT. Translating gives CASSLVGGTSGSLTGELFF.

The chain links TRBV7-2 to TRBJ2-2, with 11 bases aligning to TRBD2. Germline V gene data show CDR1 as SGHTA and CDR2 as FQGNSA. The ends lost 6 bases at V and 4 bases at J; junction bases unmatched: 10. This CDR3 has 17 residues. The DNA of the CDR3 is TGTGCCAGCAGTTCCATTAGCGGGAGGGGTCGCACCGGGGAGCTGTTTTTT. It codes for CASSSISGRGRTGELFF. Full variable domain (rest looked up from reference TRBV7-2 and TRBJ2-2): GAGVSQSPSNKVTEKGKDVELRCDPISGHTALYWYRQSLGQGLEFLIYFQGNSAPDKSGLPSDRFSAERTGGSVSTLTIQRTQQEDSAVYLCASSSISGRGRTGELFFGEGSRLTVL.

The chain joins TRBV10-3 to TRBJ2-5; 9 nucleotides line up with TRBD1. There are 17 residues in the CDR3. J lost 5 bases, V lost 0 bases, and 10 bases had no gene match. Per germline, CDR1 ENHRY and CDR2 SYGVKD. The CDR3 sequence is CAISESTNRGLTETQYF. The CDR3 nucleotides are TGTGCCATCAGTGAGTCGACTAACAGGGGGCTGACGGAGACCCAGTACTTC.

The J gene is TRBJ2-7, the V gene TRBV27; TRBD1 might be the D (5 bases). The germline V gene has CDR1 MNHEY and CDR2 SMNVEV (reference sequence). Trimming pared 6 bases from V and 4 bases from J, leaving 13 bases between. The CDR3 extends over 13 amino acids. CDR3 nucleotide sequence: TGTGCCAGCAGGTCAAAACAGGAATACGAGCAGTACTTC. Encoded protein: CASRSKQEYEQYF.

The count of this clone is one. The chain links TRBV2 to TRBJ1-1; 7 nucleotides align to TRBD1. The CDR3 length is 15 residues. Germline CDR1 and CDR2: SNHLY and FYNNEI. Germline trimming cut 4 bases from V and 5 bases from J; bases unmatched to any gene: 10. CDR3 residues: CASSGMTGISTEAFF. The CDR3 DNA reads TGTGCCAGCAGTGGAATGACAGGGATCAGTACTGAAGCTTTCTTT.

Of note for this clone: Within the sample, other DNA sequences also encode this same CDR3. The CDR3 coding sequence is TGTGCCAGCAGCCCGGGACTAGGCGAGACCCAGTACTTC. It yields the protein CASSPGLGETQYF. The chain recombines TRBV7-3 with TRBJ2-5; 8 nucleotides agree with TRBD2. The CDR3 has 13 amino acids. The trim removed 5 bases at V and 5 bases at J, leaving 4 bases unmatched. Looked up from germline, CDR1 is SGHTA and CDR2 is FQGTGA.

The V and J genes are TRBV19 and TRBJ2-7; the match to TRBD1 covers 7 bases. V was clipped by 6 bases and J by 0 bases; unmatched bases: 2. Germline loops: CDR1 LNHDA, CDR2 SQIVND (reference sequence). The CDR3 has 13 residues. The CDR3 here is CASSGDSSYEQYF. The CDR3 region has the DNA TGTGCCAGTAGCGGGGACAGCTCCTACGAGCAGTACTTC.

The chain is built from TRBV6-2 or TRBV6-3 and TRBJ2-7, with 8 positions matching TRBD1. From germline, CDR1 is MNHEY and CDR2 SVGEGT. The CDR3 runs to 16 residues. V gave up 5 bases and J gave up 5 bases; unmatched junction bases: 14. CDR3 amino acids: CASSDIGTGSENEQYF. The CDR3 DNA reads as TGTGCCAGCAGTGACATAGGGACAGGCTCCGAGAACGAGCAGTACTTC.

The chain couples TRBV10-3 to TRBJ2-7, with 10 bases that match TRBD1. With 10 bases clipped from V and 5 bases from J, the junction kept 11 bases outside the gene matches. The CDR3 length is 14 residues. Germline CDR1 ENHRY, CDR2 SYGVKD. This CDR3 is CATTTGQGPNEQYF. The CDR3 DNA sequence: TGTGCCACTACGACGGGACAGGGGCCAAACGAGCAGTACTTC.

V and J are TRBV6-6 and TRBJ1-1; D is unresolved. Per germline, CDR1 MNHNY and CDR2 SVGAGI (reference sequence). The CDR3 totals 12 residues. Trimming pared 6 bases from V and 7 bases from J, leaving 12 bases between. CDR3 loop: CASRGGRDEAFF. Written as DNA, the CDR3 is TGTGCCAGCAGAGGCGGGAGGGATGAAGCTTTCTTT.

This clone has just one count. The chain uses TRBV18 and TRBJ1-5; D possibly corresponds to TRBD1 (5 bases). Germline-derived CDR1 and CDR2 are KGHSH and LQKENI. The V and J ends lost 1 base and 6 bases respectively, with 19 bases between them. The CDR3 contains 17 residues. CDR3 nucleotide sequence: TGTGCCAGCTCACCACTCGGGGGAGTCGTCTTAGGTCAGCCCCAGCATTTT. It specifies CASSPLGGVVLGQPQHF.

This chain joins TRBV27 and TRBJ2-1; TRBD1 matches at 9 bases. This CDR3 has 18 residues. The germline V gene encodes CDR1 MNHEY and CDR2 SMNVEV (reference sequence). J lost 3 bases, V lost 6 bases, and 15 bases had no gene match. In DNA, the CDR3 is TGTGCCAGCAGCCGGGACAGGGACCAATCAGCGGTCTACAATGAGCAGTTCTTC. It encodes CASSRDRDQSAVYNEQFF.

J is TRBJ1-1 and V is TRBV11-2; TRBD1 aligns across 7 bases. CDR3 length equals 19 residues. J lost 1 base, V lost 7 bases, and 21 bases had no gene match. Germline V gene data show CDR1 as SGHAT and CDR2 as FQNNGV. The CDR3 loop reads CASTWGRGTALGRNTEAFF. DNA for the CDR3: TGTGCCAGCACCTGGGGGCGCGGGACAGCCCTAGGGAGGAACACTGAAGCTTTCTTT.

The V gene is TRBV7-2, the J gene TRBJ2-2; TRBD1 matches at 9 bases. Germline assignment: CDR1 SGHTA and CDR2 FQGNSA. The CDR3 totals 15 residues. V was pared by 5 bases and J by 4 bases, with 5 bases of the junction left unmatched. CDR3 region: CASSITGGGTGELFF. CDR3 nucleotide sequence: TGTGCCAGCAGCATCACAGGGGGCGGCACCGGGGAGCTGTTTTTT.

The chain links TRBV30 to TRBJ2-2, with D perhaps matching TRBD2 (7 bases). CDR1 and CDR2 (germline): GTSNPN, SVGIG (reference sequence). V was cut by 2 bases and J by 4 bases, with 11 bases left in between. CDR3 length equals 14 residues. The CDR3 reads CAWSRGGTTGELFF. CDR3 DNA sequence: TGTGCCTGGAGTAGGGGGGGGACCACCGGGGAGCTGTTTTTT.

V usage is TRBV3-1 (or the pseudogene TRBV3-2) and J usage is TRBJ2-3, with 7 bases identical to TRBD2. The J segment lost 0 bases and the V segment lost 5 bases, leaving 14 bases of the junction unmatched. This CDR3 region has 18 residues. Germline assignment: CDR1 LGHDT and CDR2 YNNKEL (reference sequence). The CDR3 is CASSYLAAPPTSTDTQYF. The CDR3 DNA follows: TGTGCCAGCAGCTATCTAGCGGCACCCCCGACTAGCACAGATACGCAGTATTTT.

This rearrangement joins TRBV5-1 to TRBJ2-5, with TRBD2 as a possible D gene (7 bases). This CDR3 is 17 amino acids long. CDR1 SGHRS and CDR2 YFSETQ come from the germline V gene. V was pared by 3 bases and J by 4 bases, with 22 bases between. The CDR3 loop is CASSSGIGGRWAETQYF. In nucleotides, the CDR3 is TGCGCCAGCAGCTCGGGTATCGGGGGGCGTTGGGCAGAGACCCAGTACTTC.

This clone has at least ten counts. V is TRBV7-3 and J is TRBJ1-4; the match to TRBD1 covers 10 bases. V was clipped by 3 bases and J by 0 bases; unmatched bases: 4. CDR3 size: 17 residues. Germline V gene data show CDR1 as SGHTA and CDR2 as FQGTGA. The CDR3 region is CASSFRGQGATNEKLFF. In DNA, the CDR3 is TGTGCCAGCAGCTTCCGAGGACAGGGGGCAACTAATGAAAAACTGTTTTTT.

The chain employs TRBV24-1 and TRBJ2-1; 8 nucleotides align to TRBD1. J lost 8 bases, V lost 8 bases, and 7 bases had no gene match. This CDR3 has 13 residues. Germline V lookup: CDR1 KGHDR, CDR2 SFDVKD. For the CDR3, the DNA is TGTGCCACCAAAGGGGCAGGGGGCGATGAGCAGTTCTTC. This codes for CATKGAGGDEQFF.

DNA for the CDR3: TGTGCCAGCAGTGGGACATCTTCCTACGAGCAGTACTTC. This sequence encodes CASSGTSSYEQYF. The rearrangement links TRBV27 to TRBJ2-7, with D possibly TRBD1 on 6 matching bases. This CDR3 has 13 residues. V shed 5 bases and J shed 1 base, with 9 bases lying between them. In germline, CDR1 is MNHEY, CDR2 SMNVEV (reference sequence).

The chain joins TRBV6-5 to TRBJ2-1; 7 bases line up with TRBD2. CDR1 is MNHEY, CDR2 SVGAGI, per germline. The V segment lost 7 bases and the J segment 6 bases; nucleotides outside the gene matches: 12. The CDR3 contains 15 residues. The CDR3 DNA reads as TGTGCCAGCACCCCCGAGGCGGGAGCTGCCAATGAGCAGTTCTTC. Protein: CASTPEAGAANEQFF.

The CDR3 bases are TGTGCCAGCAGTTTATCGGTGTCAGGGATTCAGCCCCAGCATTTT. Translation gives CASSLSVSGIQPQHF. The rearrangement uses TRBV27 and TRBJ1-5; D may be TRBD1 (5 bases). Trimming left V 0 bases short and J 6 bases short, with 12 bases between. This CDR3 region has 15 residues. Germline V gene data show CDR1 as MNHEY and CDR2 as SMNVEV (reference sequence).